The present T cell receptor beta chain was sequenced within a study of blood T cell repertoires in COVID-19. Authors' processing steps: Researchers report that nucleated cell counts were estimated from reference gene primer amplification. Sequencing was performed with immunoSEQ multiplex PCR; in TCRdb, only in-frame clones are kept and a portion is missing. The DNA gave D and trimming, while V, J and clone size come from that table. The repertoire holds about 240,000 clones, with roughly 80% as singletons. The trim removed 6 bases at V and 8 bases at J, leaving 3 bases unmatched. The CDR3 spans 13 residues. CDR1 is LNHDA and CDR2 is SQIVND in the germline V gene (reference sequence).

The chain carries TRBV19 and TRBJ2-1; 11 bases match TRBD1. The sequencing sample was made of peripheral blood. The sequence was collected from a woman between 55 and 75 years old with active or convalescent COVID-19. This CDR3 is CASRGQGGDEQFF. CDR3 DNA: TGTGCCAGTAGGGGACAGGGGGGCGATGAGCAGTTCTTC.